A few counts support the clone carrying this TCR beta chain. The data stem from a study of T cell repertoires in cytomegalovirus infection. Study-level background: It can be stated that public TCR beta signatures indicated CMV infection as well as a matching HLA type.

The CDR3 loop spans 16 amino acids. V lost 1 base, J lost 6 bases, and 12 bases stayed unmatched. CDR1 DFQATT and CDR2 SNEGSKA come from the germline V gene (reference sequence). From the reads, TCRdb called clonotypes with MiXCR, one entry per CDR3 protein. Of under 300,000 distinct CDR3 sequences in the sample, 12% were seen once. V is TRBV20-1 and J is TRBJ1-2, with 9 nucleotides matching TRBD1. The receptor comes from a human donor in good health (CMV status not recorded). Some clones in this sample may be carry-over from other donors' samples. Input material: PBMCs. The CDR3 coding sequence is TGCAGTGCTAGAGCCCCAGGGACAGGGACCGCAAATGGCTACACCTTC. This codes for CSARAPGTGTANGYTF.